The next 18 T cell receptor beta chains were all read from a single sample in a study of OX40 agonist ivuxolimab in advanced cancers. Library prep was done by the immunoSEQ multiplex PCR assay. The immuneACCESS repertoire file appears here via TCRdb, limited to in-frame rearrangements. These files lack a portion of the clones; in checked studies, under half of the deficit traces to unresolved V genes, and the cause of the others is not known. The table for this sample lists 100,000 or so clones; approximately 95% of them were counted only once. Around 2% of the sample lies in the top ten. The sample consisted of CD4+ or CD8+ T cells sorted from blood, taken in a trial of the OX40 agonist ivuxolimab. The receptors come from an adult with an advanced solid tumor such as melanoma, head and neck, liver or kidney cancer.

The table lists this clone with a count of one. The CDR3 spells CASNHGLAGPAKNIQYF. CDR3 in DNA: TGTGCCAGCAACCATGGACTAGCGGGGCCAGCCAAAAACATTCAGTACTTC. The chain combines TRBV7-3 with TRBJ2-4; 12 positions match TRBD2. After removal of 7 bases from V and 0 bases from J, the junction contained 7 bases not matched to a gene. The CDR3 sequence is 17 residues long. Per the germline V gene, CDR1 is SGHTA and CDR2 is FQGTGA. The whole variable domain, filled in from reference TRBV7-3 and TRBJ2-4, reads GAGVSQTPSNKVTEKGKYVELRCDPISGHTALYWYRQSLGQGPEFLIYFQGTGAADDSGLPNDRFFAVRPEGSVSTLKIQRTERGDSAVYLCASNHGLAGPAKNIQYFGAGTRLSVL.

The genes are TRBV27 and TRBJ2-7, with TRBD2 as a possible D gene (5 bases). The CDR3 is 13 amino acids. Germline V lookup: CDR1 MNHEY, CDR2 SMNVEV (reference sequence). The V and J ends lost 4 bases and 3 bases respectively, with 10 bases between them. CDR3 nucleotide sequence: TGTGCCAGCAGTTACACAGCGGACTACGAGCAGTACTTC. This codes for CASSYTADYEQYF.

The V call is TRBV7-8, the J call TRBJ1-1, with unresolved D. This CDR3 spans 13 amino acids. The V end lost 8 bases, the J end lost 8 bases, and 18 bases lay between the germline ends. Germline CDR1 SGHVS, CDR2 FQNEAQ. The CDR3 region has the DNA TGTGCCAGCGGGCCACCCCGGGGTTCAGAAGCTTTCTTT. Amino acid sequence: CASGPPRGSEAFF.

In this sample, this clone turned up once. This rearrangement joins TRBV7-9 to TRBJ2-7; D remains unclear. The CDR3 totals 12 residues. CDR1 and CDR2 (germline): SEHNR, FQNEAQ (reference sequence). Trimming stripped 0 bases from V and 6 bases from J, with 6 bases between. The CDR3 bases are TGTGCCAGCAGCTTAGCGGTGGCCGAGCAGTACTTC. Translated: CASSLAVAEQYF.

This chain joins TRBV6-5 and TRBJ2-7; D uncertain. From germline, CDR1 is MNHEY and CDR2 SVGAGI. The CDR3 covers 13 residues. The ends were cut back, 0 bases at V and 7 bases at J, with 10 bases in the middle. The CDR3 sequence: CASSYSTGWEQYF. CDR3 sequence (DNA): TGTGCCAGCAGTTACTCGACGGGCTGGGAGCAGTACTTC.

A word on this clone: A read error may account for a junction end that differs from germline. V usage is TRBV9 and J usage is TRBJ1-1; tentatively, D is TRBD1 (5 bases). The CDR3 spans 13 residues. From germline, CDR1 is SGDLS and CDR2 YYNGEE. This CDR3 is CVSSVGGDTEAFF. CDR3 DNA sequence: TGTGTCAGCAGCGTAGGAGGGGACACTGAAGCTTTCTTT.

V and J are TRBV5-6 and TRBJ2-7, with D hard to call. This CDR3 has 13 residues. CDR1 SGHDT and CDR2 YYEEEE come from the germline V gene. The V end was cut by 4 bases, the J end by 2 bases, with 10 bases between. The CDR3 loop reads CASSPRPPYEQYF. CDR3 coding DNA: TGTGCCAGCAGCCCTAGACCGCCCTACGAGCAGTACTTC.

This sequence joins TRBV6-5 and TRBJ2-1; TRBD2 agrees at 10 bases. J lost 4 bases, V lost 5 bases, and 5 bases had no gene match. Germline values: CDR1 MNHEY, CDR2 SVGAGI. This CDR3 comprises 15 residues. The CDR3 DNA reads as TGTGCCAGCAGTCTCGGGACTAGCGAATACAATGAGCAGTTCTTC. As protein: CASSLGTSEYNEQFF.

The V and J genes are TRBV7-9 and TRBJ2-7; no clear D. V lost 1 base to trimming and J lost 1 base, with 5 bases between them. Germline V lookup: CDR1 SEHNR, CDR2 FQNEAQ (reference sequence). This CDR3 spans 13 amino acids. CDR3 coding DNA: TGTGCCAGCAGCTTAGTCCATTCCTACGAGCAGTACTTC. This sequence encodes CASSLVHSYEQYF.

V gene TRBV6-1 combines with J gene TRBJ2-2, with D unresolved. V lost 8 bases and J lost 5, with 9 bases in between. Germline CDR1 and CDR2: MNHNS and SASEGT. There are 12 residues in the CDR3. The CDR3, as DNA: TGTGCCAGCGGAGACCTAACCGGGGAGCTGTTTTTT. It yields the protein CASGDLTGELFF.

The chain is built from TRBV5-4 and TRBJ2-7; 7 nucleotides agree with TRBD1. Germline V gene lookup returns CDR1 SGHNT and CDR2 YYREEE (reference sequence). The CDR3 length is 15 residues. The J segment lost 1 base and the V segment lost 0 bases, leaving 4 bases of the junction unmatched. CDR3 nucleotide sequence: TGTGCCAGCAGCTTGGGCCAGGGGGTTTCCTACGAGCAGTACTTC. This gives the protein CASSLGQGVSYEQYF.

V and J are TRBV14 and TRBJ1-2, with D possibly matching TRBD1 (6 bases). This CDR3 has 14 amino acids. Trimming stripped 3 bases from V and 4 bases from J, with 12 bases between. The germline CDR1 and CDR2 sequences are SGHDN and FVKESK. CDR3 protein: CASSHPGDVYGYTF. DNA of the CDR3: TGTGCCAGCAGCCATCCAGGGGATGTCTATGGCTACACCTTC.

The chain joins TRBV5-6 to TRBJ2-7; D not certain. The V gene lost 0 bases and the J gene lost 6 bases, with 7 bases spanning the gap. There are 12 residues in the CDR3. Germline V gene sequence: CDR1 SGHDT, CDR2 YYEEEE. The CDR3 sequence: CASSLGPGEQYF. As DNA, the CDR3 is TGTGCCAGCAGCTTGGGTCCTGGCGAGCAGTACTTC.

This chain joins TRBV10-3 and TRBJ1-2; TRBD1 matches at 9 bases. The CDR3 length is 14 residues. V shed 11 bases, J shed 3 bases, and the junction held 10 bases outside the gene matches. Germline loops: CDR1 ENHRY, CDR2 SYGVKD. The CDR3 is CAVHPGQGDYGYTF. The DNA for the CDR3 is TGTGCCGTGCACCCGGGACAGGGAGACTATGGCTACACCTTC.

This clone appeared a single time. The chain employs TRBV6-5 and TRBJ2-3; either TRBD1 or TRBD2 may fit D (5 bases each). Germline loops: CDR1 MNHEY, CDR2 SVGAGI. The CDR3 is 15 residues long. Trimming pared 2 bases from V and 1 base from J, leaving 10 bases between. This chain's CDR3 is CASSYGGVGTDTQYF. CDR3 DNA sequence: TGTGCCAGCAGTTACGGGGGAGTGGGCACAGATACGCAGTATTTT.

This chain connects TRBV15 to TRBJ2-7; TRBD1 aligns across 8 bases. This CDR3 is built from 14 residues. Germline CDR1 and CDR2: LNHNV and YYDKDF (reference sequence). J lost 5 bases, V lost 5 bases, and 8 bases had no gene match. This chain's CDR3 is CATSGRTGINEQYF. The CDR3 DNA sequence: TGTGCCACCAGCGGGCGGACAGGGATCAACGAGCAGTACTTC.

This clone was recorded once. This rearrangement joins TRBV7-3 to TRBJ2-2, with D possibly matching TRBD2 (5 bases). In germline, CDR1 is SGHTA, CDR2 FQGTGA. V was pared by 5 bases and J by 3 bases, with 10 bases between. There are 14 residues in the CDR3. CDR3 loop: CASSQGLDTGELFF. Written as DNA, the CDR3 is TGTGCCAGCAGCCAAGGACTCGACACCGGGGAGCTGTTTTTT.

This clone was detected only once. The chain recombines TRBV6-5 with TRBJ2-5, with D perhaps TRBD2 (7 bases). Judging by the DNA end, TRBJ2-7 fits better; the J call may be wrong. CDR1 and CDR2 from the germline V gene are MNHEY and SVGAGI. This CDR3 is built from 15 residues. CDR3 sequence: CASRPRGGAYYEQYF. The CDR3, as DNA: TGTGCCAGCCGTCCCAGGGGAGGGGCTTACTACGAGCAGTACTTC.